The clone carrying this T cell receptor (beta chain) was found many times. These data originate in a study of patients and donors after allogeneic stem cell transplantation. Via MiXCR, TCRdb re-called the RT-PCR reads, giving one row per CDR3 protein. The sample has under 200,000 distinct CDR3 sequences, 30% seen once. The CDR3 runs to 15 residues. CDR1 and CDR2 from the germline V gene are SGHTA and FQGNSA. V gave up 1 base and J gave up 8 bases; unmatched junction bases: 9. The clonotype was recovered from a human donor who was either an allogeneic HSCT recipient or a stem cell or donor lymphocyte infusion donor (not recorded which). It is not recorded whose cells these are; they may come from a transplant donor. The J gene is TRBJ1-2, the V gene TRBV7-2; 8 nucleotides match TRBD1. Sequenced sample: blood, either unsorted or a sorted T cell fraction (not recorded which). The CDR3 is CASSLGQGIGGGYTF. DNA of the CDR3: TGTGCCAGCAGCTTAGGACAGGGGATAGGTGGCGGCTACACCTTC.